This TCR beta chain came from a study of T cells of healthy individuals. This clonotype was seen at least ten times. TCRdb analysed the 5' RACE reads with MiXCR anew, one entry per CDR3 protein. The data hold around 63,000 distinct CDR3 sequences, with around 15% observed a single time. The V end lost 1 base, the J end lost 5 bases, and 11 bases lay between the germline ends. Germline CDR1 and CDR2: LGHDT and YNNKEL (reference sequence). The CDR3 runs 14 residues. The receptor was isolated from a human donor in good health. The J gene is TRBJ1-1, the V gene TRBV3-1, with TRBD1 as a possible D gene (5 bases). This chain's CDR3 is CASSQGSRGTEAFF. The CDR3, as DNA: TGTGCCAGCAGCCAAGGTTCGAGGGGTACTGAAGCTTTCTTT.